This T cell receptor (beta chain) was obtained from a study of blood T cell repertoires in COVID-19. For the study at large: Sites across the United States, Italy and Spain contributed samples from acute and convalescent COVID-19. PBMCs, B-cell-depleted T cells, or T cells were the source of the cDNA or gDNA that made up the material.

V shed 3 bases, J shed 1 base, and the junction held 0 bases outside the gene matches. The CDR3 is 17 amino acids. Germline assignment: CDR1 SGHTA and CDR2 FQGNSA. Methods used by the authors: Researchers report that nucleated cell counts were estimated from reference gene primer amplification. Assay used: immunoSEQ multiplex PCR; TCRdb lists only in-frame clones, some missing. The DNA gave D and trimming, while V, J and clone size come from that table. The sample has approximately 90,000 clones, around 87% seen once. This receptor was identified in a human donor in a cohort sampled during active COVID-19. The specimen sequenced was peripheral blood. The chain combines TRBV7-2 with TRBJ2-2; 15 bases agree with TRBD2. This CDR3 is CASSLGLAGGNTGELFF. The CDR3 DNA reads TGTGCCAGCAGCTTGGGACTAGCGGGGGGGAACACCGGGGAGCTGTTTTTT.